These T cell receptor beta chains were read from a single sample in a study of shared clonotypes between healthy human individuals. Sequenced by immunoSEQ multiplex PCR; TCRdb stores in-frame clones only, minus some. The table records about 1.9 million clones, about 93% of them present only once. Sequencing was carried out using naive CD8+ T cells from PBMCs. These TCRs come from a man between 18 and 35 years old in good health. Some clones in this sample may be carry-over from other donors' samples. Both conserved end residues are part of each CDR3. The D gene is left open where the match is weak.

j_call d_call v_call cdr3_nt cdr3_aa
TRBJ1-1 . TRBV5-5 TGTGCCAGCAGCCCGGGGGTGAACACTGAAGCTTTCTTT CASSPGVNTEAFF
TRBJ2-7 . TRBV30 TGTGCCGGTAGAGTTAGTGGGTCCTACGAGCAGTACTTC CAGRVSGSYEQYF
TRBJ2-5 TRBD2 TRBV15 TGTGCCACCAGCAGGCTGGGACTAGCGGGAGGGGGCGAGACCCAGTACTTC CATSRLGLAGGGETQYF
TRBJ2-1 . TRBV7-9 TGTGCCAGCAGCCCCCGGGTTAGTAACGGGGATGAGCAGTTCTTC CASSPRVSNGDEQFF
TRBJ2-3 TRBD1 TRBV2 TGTGCCAGCAGTGAGCTAGGGGGCTTAGGCACAGATACGCAGTATTTT CASSELGGLGTDTQYF
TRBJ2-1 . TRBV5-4 TGTGCCAGCAGCTTTACAGGGAAAAGGAATGAGCAGTTCTTC CASSFTGKRNEQFF
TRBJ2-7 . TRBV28 TGTGCCAGCACGCGGGGAGTAAGCTCCTACGAGCAGTACTTC CASTRGVSSYEQYF
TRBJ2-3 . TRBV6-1 TGTGCCAGCAGTGAAGACCAACGGGGCAGCACAGATACGCAGTATTTT CASSEDQRGSTDTQYF
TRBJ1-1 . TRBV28 TGTGCCAGCAGTGACTTGCCGAACACTGAAGCTTTCTTT CASSDLPNTEAFF
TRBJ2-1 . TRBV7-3 TGTGCCAGCAGCTTAACGGGGGGCAAGGTGGCCTACAATGAGCAGTTCTTC CASSLTGGKVAYNEQFF
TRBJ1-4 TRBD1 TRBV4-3 TGCGCCAGCAGCCAAGACAGGGGGCTGGTTGAAAAACTGTTTTTT CASSQDRGLVEKLFF
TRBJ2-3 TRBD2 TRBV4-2 TGTGCCAGCAGCCGCCTGACTAGCGGGGGCACAGATACGCAGTATTTT CASSRLTSGGTDTQYF
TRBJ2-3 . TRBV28 TGTGCCAGCAGTTTAGCAAGTGCTAGCACAGATACGCAGTATTTT CASSLASASTDTQYF
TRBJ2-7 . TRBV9 TGTGCCAGCAGCTTCGAGCCGGGACGCTCCTACGAGCAGTACTTC CASSFEPGRSYEQYF